These 23 T cell receptor beta chains were sequenced from one sample in a study of beta chain features in type 1 diabetes. General study results and limits: People with Type 1 diabetes carried modestly yet significantly shorter TCRB CDR3s in all four CD4+ subsets.

Reverse transcription of all isolated RNA meant that expressed TCRB transcripts were sequenced. The data were produced by immunoSEQ multiplex PCR, yet TCRdb's version contains in-frame clones alone and is incomplete. Of about 400,000 clones listed, 10% to 15% are singletons. Their antigen targets remain unknown. The source material was naive CD4+ T cells from blood. The source is a young woman with type 1 diabetes.

CDR3 in DNA: TGTGCCAGCAGCTTAGGCCCGGGGGGCCGGGCCGGGGAGCTGTTTTTT. Translated: CASSLGPGGRAGELFF. V usage is TRBV13 and J usage is TRBJ2-2; D may be TRBD2 (7 bases). The CDR3 has 16 amino acids. From germline, CDR1 is PRHDT and CDR2 FYEKMQ (reference sequence). V was cut by 0 bases and J by 6 bases, with 14 bases left in between. The complete variable domain, with remaining parts taken from reference TRBV13 and TRBJ2-2, reads AAGVIQSPRHLIKEKRETATLKCYPIPRHDTVYWYQQGPGQDPQFLISFYEKMQSDKGSIPDRFSAQQFSDYHSELNMSSLELGDSALYFCASSLGPGGRAGELFFGEGSRLTVL.

J is TRBJ2-3 and V is TRBV7-6, with D uncertain. Per germline, CDR1 SGHVS and CDR2 FNYEAQ. The CDR3 sequence is 15 residues long. V dropped 1 base and J dropped 0 bases, with 8 bases sitting between them. CDR3 protein: CASSLVGGSTDTQYF. CDR3 bases: TGTGCCAGCAGCTTAGTTGGCGGCAGCACAGATACGCAGTATTTT.

The J gene is TRBJ2-5, the V gene TRBV18; D is perhaps TRBD2 (7 bases). CDR3 size: 14 residues. Trimming pared 3 bases from V and 5 bases from J, leaving 13 bases between. The germline CDR1 and CDR2 sequences are KGHSH and LQKENI. CDR3 in DNA: TGTGCCAGCTCACCGTACAGGGAGGGGGAGACCCAGTACTTC. It yields the protein CASSPYREGETQYF.

The V and J genes are TRBV6-5 and TRBJ2-7; TRBD2 aligns across 7 bases. After removal of 6 bases from V and 5 bases from J, the junction contained 7 bases not matched to a gene. Germline assignment: CDR1 MNHEY and CDR2 SVGAGI. The CDR3 totals 13 residues. CDR3 bases: TGTGCCAGCAGCCGCAGGGAGGGGAACGAGCAGTACTTC. This gives the protein CASSRREGNEQYF.

The table lists this clone with a few counts. This chain uses TRBV19 with TRBJ2-5, with 9 bases aligning to TRBD1. The CDR3 runs to 15 residues. Germline trimming cut 5 bases from V and 1 base from J; bases unmatched to any gene: 5. From germline, CDR1 is LNHDA and CDR2 SQIVND (reference sequence). The DNA of the CDR3 is TGTGCCAGTAGTCCCCGGGACAGGGCCCAAGAGACCCAGTACTTC. It is translated as CASSPRDRAQETQYF.

This chain links TRBV5-1 with TRBJ2-5, with D perhaps matching TRBD2 (6 bases). CDR3 size: 14 residues. V gave up 4 bases and J gave up 5 bases, with 15 bases separating them. Per germline, CDR1 SGHRS and CDR2 YFSETQ. CDR3 DNA sequence: TGCGCCAGCAGCGTGAAAGGACTAACGGAGACCCAGTACTTC. This gives the protein CASSVKGLTETQYF.

This clone was counted a few times. This chain uses TRBV18 with TRBJ2-5; tentatively, D is TRBD1 (6 bases). The CDR3 has 13 residues. The germline V gene encodes CDR1 KGHSH and CDR2 LQKENI. Between the trimmed V and J ends, which lost 6 bases and 1 base, there was a span of 9 bases. CDR3 nucleotides: TGTGCCAGCTCCGACAGGACCCAAGAGACCCAGTACTTC. Translated, it gives CASSDRTQETQYF.

The rearrangement uses TRBV14 and TRBJ2-5; D is possibly TRBD2 (6 bases). Germline assignment: CDR1 SGHDN and CDR2 FVKESK. The CDR3 runs to 15 residues. Trimming took 4 bases from V and 2 from J, leaving 14 bases between them. This chain's CDR3 is CASSPTRGVQETQYF. The CDR3 region has the DNA TGTGCCAGCAGCCCGACGCGGGGCGTACAAGAGACCCAGTACTTC.

The count of this clone is one. This chain links TRBV4-1 with TRBJ2-7; TRBD1 agrees at 7 bases. Germline V gene lookup returns CDR1 MGHRA and CDR2 YSYEKL. Trimming at V came to 1 base and at J to 0 bases, leaving 3 bases not matched to a gene. The CDR3 is made up of 15 amino acids. The CDR3 loop reads CASSQGWDSSYEQYF. DNA of the CDR3: TGCGCCAGCAGCCAAGGCTGGGACAGCTCCTACGAGCAGTACTTC.

This clone has only a few counts. The chain is built from TRBV7-9 and TRBJ1-2; no clear D gene. CDR1 is SEHNR, CDR2 FQNEAQ, per germline (reference sequence). V was clipped by 1 base and J by 8 bases, with 11 bases between them. The CDR3 sequence is 13 residues long. CDR3 DNA: TGTGCCAGCAGCTTAGTAGCGAGCCGGGGCTACACCTTC. Amino acid sequence: CASSLVASRGYTF.

This clone was counted only a few times. The chain carries TRBV4-1 and TRBJ2-1; TRBD1 matches at 9 bases. Germline V CDR1 and CDR2: MGHRA, YSYEKL. J gave up 2 bases and V 1 base, and 0 bases lay outside the gene matches. The CDR3 length is 15 residues. The CDR3 here is CASSQGQGAYNEQFF. The DNA of the CDR3 is TGCGCCAGCAGCCAAGGACAGGGGGCCTACAATGAGCAGTTCTTC.

The rearrangement links TRBV6-9 to TRBJ2-7, with 12 positions matching TRBD2. This CDR3 is 14 amino acids long. Germline loops: CDR1 MNHGY, CDR2 SVAAGI. Trimming removed 10 bases from V and 0 bases from J; junction bases left unmatched: 4. CDR3 protein: CANASGRASYEQYF. The CDR3 nucleotides read TGTGCCAACGCTAGCGGGAGGGCCTCCTACGAGCAGTACTTC.

A few counts support this clone. The chain combines TRBV29-1 with TRBJ1-4; tentatively, D is TRBD1 (5 bases). Germline lookup yields CDR1 SQVTM and CDR2 ANQGSEA. The CDR3 is made up of 12 amino acids. V lost 4 bases, J lost 8 bases, and 11 bases lay in between. Here the CDR3 DNA reads TGCAGCGTTGCACAGGTCGGGGAAAAACTGTTTTTT. Amino acids: CSVAQVGEKLFF.

The table lists this clone with a few counts. J is TRBJ2-5 and V is TRBV18; D call uncertain. V lost 2 bases and J 4 bases, leaving 8 bases between the germline ends. Per germline, CDR1 KGHSH and CDR2 LQKENI. This CDR3 spans 13 amino acids. The chain's CDR3 is CASSPSGRETQYF. In DNA form, the CDR3 reads TGTGCCAGCTCACCATCAGGCCGAGAGACCCAGTACTTC.

This chain links TRBV6-6 with TRBJ2-5; possible D gene TRBD1, 5 bases. The CDR3 loop spans 13 amino acids. Germline CDR1 and CDR2: MNHNY and SVGAGI (reference sequence). V lost 4 bases to trimming and J lost 1 base, with 7 bases between them. In DNA form, the CDR3 reads TGTGCCAGCAGTTTACAGGTCCAAGAGACCCAGTACTTC. Encoded protein: CASSLQVQETQYF.

This clone was detected only a few times. The chain combines TRBV15 with TRBJ1-1; a weak D match, TRBD1 (6 bases). Trimming cost V 3 bases and J 3 bases, with 11 bases left between them. CDR3 length: 14 amino acids. The germline CDR1 and CDR2 sequences are LNHNV and YYDKDF (reference sequence). The CDR3 spells CATSSGQQYTEAFF. CDR3 DNA sequence: TGTGCCACCAGCAGCGGACAGCAATACACTGAAGCTTTCTTT.

The gene calls are TRBV2 and TRBJ2-5; D not certain. Per the germline V gene, CDR1 is SNHLY and CDR2 is FYNNEI. With 1 base removed from V and 5 bases from J, the gap between germline ends came to 20 bases. CDR3 size: 17 residues. In DNA form, the CDR3 reads TGTGCCAGCAGTGAAGTAAGATCCGTCTACCTCCGGGAGACCCAGTACTTC. Translated, it gives CASSEVRSVYLRETQYF.

The chain combines TRBV4-3 with TRBJ2-5, with TRBD1 identical over 7 bases. Germline values: CDR1 LGHNA, CDR2 YSLEER. V dropped 2 bases and J dropped 2; count of bases not matched to a gene: 11. The CDR3 has 17 residues. The CDR3 loop is CASSQNKQGVLQETQYF. Here the CDR3 DNA reads TGCGCCAGCAGCCAAAACAAGCAGGGGGTACTTCAAGAGACCCAGTACTTC.

This chain connects TRBV4-3 to TRBJ1-2; D might be TRBD1 (5 bases). Germline V gene lookup returns CDR1 LGHNA and CDR2 YSLEER. V lost 4 bases and J lost 3, with 12 bases in between. CDR3 length: 14 residues. Here the CDR3 DNA reads TGCGCCAGCAGCCTCGGGACGGGAGACTATGGCTACACCTTC. Translating it yields CASSLGTGDYGYTF.

The chain carries TRBV7-8 and TRBJ1-5, with 9 bases identical to TRBD1. The junction had 7 bases not matched to a gene; V was cut back by 4 bases and J by 6 bases. CDR1 and CDR2 from the germline V gene are SGHVS and FQNEAQ. This CDR3 comprises 15 residues. The CDR3 spells CASSSDRGAGQPQHF. In nucleotides, the CDR3 is TGTGCCAGCAGCTCCGACAGGGGGGCAGGTCAGCCCCAGCATTTT.

V usage is TRBV27 and J usage is TRBJ2-1, with D tentatively TRBD2 (5 bases). The CDR3 runs 14 residues. Germline V gene sequence: CDR1 MNHEY, CDR2 SMNVEV (reference sequence). Between the trimmed V and J ends, which lost 5 bases and 6 bases, there was a span of 14 bases. The CDR3, as DNA: TGTGCCAGCAGTCTAGAGGGCTGGGGCAATGAGCAGTTCTTC. Encoded protein: CASSLEGWGNEQFF.

This clone has just a few counts. The CDR3 here is CASSFVTGGLGQPQHF. The CDR3 region has the DNA TGTGCCAGCAGTTTTGTCACAGGGGGACTTGGACAGCCCCAGCATTTT. V usage is TRBV27 and J usage is TRBJ1-5; 8 bases are shared with TRBD1. The CDR3 covers 16 residues. Germline CDR1 MNHEY, CDR2 SMNVEV (reference sequence). Trimming took 3 bases from V and 7 from J; bases not matched to a gene: 11.

The sample holds a few counts of this clone. The V call is TRBV29-1, the J call TRBJ1-2; 7 bases match TRBD1. The ends lost 6 bases at V and 4 bases at J; junction bases unmatched: 8. The CDR3 consists of 13 residues. Germline values: CDR1 SQVTM, CDR2 ANQGSEA. Here the CDR3 reads CSVEGQLAYGYTF. DNA of the CDR3: TGCAGCGTCGAGGGACAGCTCGCCTATGGCTACACCTTC.